The clone carrying this T cell receptor (beta chain) is a singleton in its sample. This record comes from a study of CD4 and CD8 cells across lung adenocarcinoma regions. TCRdb independently ran MiXCR on the PCR reads; one entry per CDR3 protein. The table records roughly 16,000 distinct CDR3 sequences, roughly 50% of them present only once. Localized lung adenocarcinoma, a non-small cell lung cancer, affected the donors. The CDR3 spans 14 residues. V lost 2 bases and J 6 bases, leaving 11 bases between the germline ends. Material for sequencing was CD8+ T cells from the center of a lung tumor. This clonotype was obtained from a female donor with lung adenocarcinoma. The CD4 and CD8 labels of this study may be unreliable. The V gene is TRBV12-3 or TRBV12-4, the J gene TRBJ2-1; D not certain. The CDR3 is CASSLRARGNEQFF. In nucleotides, the CDR3 is TGTGCCAGCAGTTTACGGGCCCGAGGCAATGAGCAGTTCTTC.